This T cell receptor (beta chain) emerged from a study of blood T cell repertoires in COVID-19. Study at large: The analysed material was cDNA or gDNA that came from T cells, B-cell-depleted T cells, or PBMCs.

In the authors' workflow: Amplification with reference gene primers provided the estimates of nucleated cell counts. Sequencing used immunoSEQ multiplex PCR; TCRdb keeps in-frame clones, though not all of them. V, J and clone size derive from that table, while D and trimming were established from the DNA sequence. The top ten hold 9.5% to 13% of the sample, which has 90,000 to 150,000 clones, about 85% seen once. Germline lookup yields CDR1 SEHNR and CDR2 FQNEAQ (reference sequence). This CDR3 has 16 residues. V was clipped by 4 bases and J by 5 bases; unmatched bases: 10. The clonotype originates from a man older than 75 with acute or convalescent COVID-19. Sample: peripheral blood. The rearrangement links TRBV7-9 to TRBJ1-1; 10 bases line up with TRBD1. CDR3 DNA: TGTGCCAGCAGCTCTAGCCGGACAGGGGGGATGACTGAAGCTTTCTTT. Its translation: CASSSSRTGGMTEAFF.